The 13 T cell receptor beta chains below come from one sample, sequenced in a study of T cells in women clearing cervical HPV infection. Here immunoSEQ multiplex PCR was the method, and the copy in TCRdb shows in-frame clones only, minus some. The sample table sets out around 33,000 clones. The sequenced material came from blood buffy coat. These receptor sequences come from a woman between 18 and 69 years old with a cervical HPV16 infection that either progressed to CIN3+ or cleared (not recorded which).

Concerning this clone: The read gets to within 3 residues of the CDR3 end, and the germline J gene fills in the rest. The chain recombines TRBV20-1 with TRBJ1-1; 10 bases align to TRBD1. Germline CDR1 reads DFQATT; CDR2 reads SNEGSKA (reference sequence). The CDR3 totals 15 residues. The CDR3: CSARGMTGGRRQAFF. CDR3 bases read: TGCAGTGCTAGAGGGATGACAGGGGGCCGGAGACAA.

Of note for this clone: Coverage ceases 3 residues before the CDR3 finishes, and the germline J gene fills in the end. The V and J genes are TRBV30 and TRBJ1-2; 7 bases are a match to TRBD1. After removal of 4 bases from V and 4 bases from J, the junction contained 3 bases not matched to a gene. In germline, CDR1 is GTSNPN, CDR2 SVGIG (reference sequence). The length of the CDR3 is 12 residues. Partial CDR3 DNA: TGTGCCTGGACCAGGGGGGTCTATGGC. Its protein product is CAWTRGVYG. The complete CDR3 reads CAWTRGVYGYTF.

With regard to this clone: The read ends 3 residues early relative to the CDR3; the germline J gene fills the gap. V gene TRBV6-1 combines with J gene TRBJ1-4; 7 bases match TRBD1. CDR1 is MNHNS, CDR2 SASEGT, per germline. This CDR3 is 11 amino acids long. Incomplete CDR3 DNA: TGTGCCAGCAGTGGGACAGGTCAA. This encodes CASSGTGQ. The whole CDR3 sequence reads CASSGTGQLFF.

Note on this clone: The read halts 3 residues ahead of the CDR3 end, with the missing end drawn from the germline J gene. Other nucleotide sequences from this sample produce the same CDR3. The chain links TRBV30 to TRBJ2-7, with a tentative D call TRBD1 (5 bases). Trimming removed 0 bases at V and 4 bases at J, with 10 bases between. This CDR3 has 13 residues. Per the germline V gene, CDR1 is GTSNPN and CDR2 is SVGIG (reference sequence). The CDR3 sequence is CAWSVLTEYEQYF. The DNA read from the CDR3 is TGTGCCTGGAGTGTATTGACAGAGTACGAG.

Points on this clone: Sequencing ends 3 residues short of the CDR3 end; the germline J gene provides the rest. The chain recombines TRBV5-1 with TRBJ2-7; no clear D. CDR3 length: 11 residues. Germline lookup yields CDR1 SGHRS and CDR2 YFSETQ. V was pared by 0 bases and J by 5 bases, with 3 bases between. Partial CDR3 DNA: TGCGCCAGCAGCTTGGCAAACGAG. Its protein product is CASSLANE. The full CDR3 is CASSLANEQYF. Full variable domain (remainder filled in from reference TRBV5-1 and TRBJ2-7): KAGVTQTPRYLIKTRGQQVTLSCSPISGHRSVSWYQQTPGQGLQFLFEYFSETQRNKGNFPGRFSGRQFSNSRSEMNVSTLELGDSALYLCASSLANEQYFGPGTRLTVT.

Remarks on this clone: Read data end 3 residues before the CDR3 end; the end is taken from the germline J gene. The chain couples TRBV4-1 to TRBJ2-3; TRBD2 might be the D (5 bases). This CDR3 has 16 residues. The germline CDR1 and CDR2 sequences are MGHRA and YSYEKL. Trimming left V 0 bases short and J 4 bases short, with 14 bases between. The CDR3 bases that were read are TGCGCCAGCAGCCAAGAGAGGTCCAACGGGGCAGATACG. Protein product: CASSQERSNGADT. The CDR3 in its entirety is CASSQERSNGADTQYF.

Regarding this clone: Read sequence stops 3 residues before the CDR3 end, and the germline J gene provides the missing end. This rearrangement joins TRBV11-3 to TRBJ2-5; the D gene is possibly TRBD1 (6 bases). V dropped 1 base and J dropped 6 bases, with 9 bases sitting between them. CDR3 length: 13 residues. Germline-derived CDR1 and CDR2 are SGHNT and YENEEA. The CDR3 here is CASSLAGVQTQYF. CDR3 DNA, as far as it was read: TGTGCCAGCAGCTTAGCAGGGGTACAGACC.

As to this clone: The CDR3 end falls 3 residues outside the read, so it is completed with the germline J gene. V usage is TRBV10-3 and J usage is TRBJ2-7, with 7 nucleotides matching TRBD2. This CDR3 comprises 15 residues. Per the germline V gene, CDR1 is ENHRY and CDR2 is SYGVKD. With V trimmed by 6 bases and J by 3 bases, 11 bases remained unmatched. Incomplete CDR3 DNA: TGTGCCATCAGCCCAGCGACCAGCGGGGTCTACGAG. Residues: CAISPATSGVYE. The complete CDR3 reads CAISPATSGVYEQYF.

With respect to this clone: The read stops 3 residues short of the end of the CDR3; the missing end is completed from the germline J gene. The V and J genes are TRBV18 and TRBJ1-2; D possibly corresponds to TRBD1 (6 bases). The CDR3 consists of 12 residues. Germline V gives CDR1 KGHSH, CDR2 LQKENI. This CDR3 is CASSPQGYDYTF. CDR3 bases read: TGTGCCAGCTCACCCCAGGGGTACGAC.

About this clone: The missing CDR3 end, 3 residues past where the read stops, is filled in from the germline J gene. The chain is built from TRBV28 and TRBJ1-2; 8 positions agree with TRBD1. The CDR3 is 12 residues long. From germline, CDR1 is MDHEN and CDR2 SYDVKM. CDR3 DNA, as far as it was read: TGTGCCAGCAGTCAGGGGGCGAGCGGC. Translation: CASSQGASG. The whole CDR3 region reads CASSQGASGYTF.

Remarks on this clone: The read ends 3 residues early relative to the CDR3; the germline J gene fills the gap. The gene calls are TRBV20-1 and TRBJ1-1; 7 bases match TRBD1. The CDR3 is 15 residues long. J was trimmed by 1 base and V by 0 bases; bases with no gene match: 5. In germline, CDR1 is DFQATT, CDR2 SNEGSKA (reference sequence). The DNA read from the CDR3 is TGCAGTGCTAGAGACCCCGACAGGGAGAACACTGAA. Its protein is CSARDPDRENTE. The full CDR3 protein is CSARDPDRENTEAFF.

As to this clone: The sequence runs out 3 residues before the end of the CDR3; the remainder is reconstructed from the germline J gene. The chain couples TRBV5-1 to TRBJ2-1; 9 positions match TRBD1. J gave up 7 bases and V 3 bases, and 5 bases lay outside the gene matches. Germline assignment: CDR1 SGHRS and CDR2 YFSETQ. CDR3 length: 14 amino acids. The CDR3 DNA, read in part, is TGCGCCAGCAGCTCGGGACAGGGTCGTAATGAG. Translation: CASSSGQGRNE. The CDR3 as a whole reads CASSSGQGRNEQFF.

Regarding this clone: The CDR3 extends 3 residues past the end of the read, so its final part is completed from the germline J gene. V usage is TRBV7-1 and J usage is TRBJ1-2, with D possibly matching TRBD1 (5 bases). TRBV7-1 is flagged as an ORF with uncertain function. Trimming left V 3 bases short and J 6 bases short, with 32 bases between. CDR3 length: 20 residues. CDR3: CASSSPADNRNLIRGHGYTF. The CDR3 bases that were read are TGTGCCAGCAGCTCGCCGGCGGATAACAGGAACCTTATCCGTGGTCATGGC.